This T cell receptor (beta chain) was sequenced during a study of blood T cell repertoires in COVID-19. Study-wide background: The samples span acute and convalescent COVID-19 from the United States, Italy and Spain. T cells, B-cell-depleted T cells, or PBMCs provided the cDNA or gDNA that served as material.

This CDR3 spans 14 amino acids. V lost 8 bases, J lost 9 bases, and 20 bases lay in between. The V gene's germline CDR1 is MDHEN and CDR2 SYDVKM. Study processing details: Estimation of nucleated cell counts relied on the amplification of reference gene primers. The repertoire was sequenced with immunoSEQ multiplex PCR; TCRdb's copy has only in-frame clones and lacks some. V, J and clone size were drawn from that table, and D and trimming were deduced from the DNA. The sample holds fewer than 85,000 clones; about 90% are singletons and the top ten take 0.8% to 1.3%. Material for sequencing was peripheral blood. The V and J genes are TRBV28 and TRBJ2-1; no clear D. The clonotype originates from a woman between 50 and 59 years old in a cohort sampled during active COVID-19. This CDR3 is CASHRAMTSGEQFF. CDR3 DNA sequence: TGTGCCAGCCACCGCGCAATGACTTCCGGTGAGCAGTTCTTC. Full variable domain (outside the CDR3, taken from reference TRBV28 and TRBJ2-1): DVKVTQSSRYLVKRTGEKVFLECVQDMDHENMFWYRQDPGLGLRLIYFSYDVKMKEKGDIPEGYSVSREKKERFSLILESASTNQTSMYLCASHRAMTSGEQFFGPGTRLTVL.